Shown below are 28 T cell receptor beta chains from a single sample sequenced in a study of cytomegalovirus exposure and HLA in healthy donors. Both 60 Vbeta primers and 13 Jbeta primers went into the PCR. Only in-frame clones appear in the TCRdb table, and some are missing; sequencing was by immunoSEQ multiplex PCR. The table includes approximately 160,000 clones, around 80% detected once. Sequencing used PBMCs. The source is a woman aged 35 to 49 in good health and CMV-seropositive.

V gene TRBV7-3 combines with J gene TRBJ2-7; 11 bases align to TRBD1. The CDR3 covers 15 residues. The V and J ends lost 5 bases and 4 bases, in that order; junction bases with no gene match: 7. Germline lookup yields CDR1 SGHTA and CDR2 FQGTGA. The CDR3 is CASSLYGTGGYEQYF. The CDR3 nucleotides read TGTGCCAGCAGCCTATACGGGACAGGGGGTTACGAGCAGTACTTC.

This chain links TRBV29-1 with TRBJ2-3; 7 bases match TRBD2. The germline V gene has CDR1 SQVTM and CDR2 ANQGSEA. The V segment lost 6 bases and the J segment 2 bases; nucleotides outside the gene matches: 11. This CDR3 has 15 amino acids. This CDR3 is CSVEYRGEFTDTQYF. DNA for the CDR3: TGCAGCGTCGAGTACCGGGGGGAATTCACAGATACGCAGTATTTT.

The chain carries TRBV5-4 and TRBJ2-1; a weak D match, TRBD2 (7 bases). The CDR3 spans 13 residues. Looked up from germline, CDR1 is SGHNT and CDR2 is YYREEE (reference sequence). V lost 10 bases, J lost 4 bases, and 15 bases lay in between. CDR3 in DNA: TGTGCCGGAGGAGGGGGGGCTTACAATGAGCAGTTCTTC. Its translation: CAGGGGAYNEQFF.

The gene calls are TRBV25-1 and TRBJ1-1; D is possibly TRBD1 (5 bases). Germline V gene data show CDR1 as MGHDK and CDR2 as SYGVNS. The CDR3 contains 12 residues. With 5 bases removed from V and 11 bases from J, the gap between germline ends came to 15 bases. For the CDR3, the DNA is TGTGCCAGCAGTCGGGGGACGGTTGCCGCTTTCTTT. This codes for CASSRGTVAAFF.

The V call is TRBV11-1, the J call TRBJ2-1; D is ambiguous. CDR1 and CDR2 (germline): SGHAT, FQDESV (reference sequence). V lost 6 bases, J lost 8 bases, and 17 bases lay in between. The CDR3 has 14 residues. DNA for the CDR3: TGTGCCAGCAGAGGCTTCCTGGGCACAGATGAGCAGTTCTTC. Protein product: CASRGFLGTDEQFF.

The J gene is TRBJ2-3, the V gene TRBV7-8, with TRBD2 matching 8 bases. The germline CDR1 and CDR2 sequences are SGHVS and FQNEAQ. V lost 5 bases to trimming and J lost 2 bases; unmatched junction nucleotides: 3. The CDR3 is 14 residues long. This CDR3 is CASSLSGDTDTQYF. CDR3 coding DNA: TGTGCCAGCAGCCTTAGCGGGGACACAGATACGCAGTATTTT.

CDR3 coding DNA: TGCGCCAGCAGCTTGGCGGGACTCCCCTACGAGCAGTACTTC. Translating gives CASSLAGLPYEQYF. The chain employs TRBV5-1 and TRBJ2-7, with a possible D match to TRBD2 (6 bases). Germline assignment: CDR1 SGHRS and CDR2 YFSETQ. This CDR3 has 14 amino acids. The V and J ends lost 0 bases and 2 bases respectively, with 9 bases between them.

The chain joins TRBV10-3 to TRBJ2-3; TRBD2 matches 10 bases. Germline trimming cut 6 bases from V and 4 bases from J; bases unmatched to any gene: 13. The CDR3 consists of 17 residues. Germline values: CDR1 ENHRY, CDR2 SYGVKD. CDR3 nucleotides: TGTGCCATCAGCGCGTTAGCGGGGGGCGCCGCGGCAGATACGCAGTATTTT. As protein: CAISALAGGAAADTQYF.

This chain connects TRBV5-1 to TRBJ1-2; D is uncertain. CDR3 length: 13 amino acids. Germline-derived CDR1 and CDR2 are SGHRS and YFSETQ. V lost 4 bases to trimming and J lost 9 bases, with 16 bases between them. The CDR3 reads CASSNPPLMCYTF. In nucleotides, the CDR3 is TGCGCCAGCAGCAACCCCCCACTGATGTGCTACACCTTC.

The table lists this clone with a count of one. The V call is TRBV7-2, the J call TRBJ2-6; D is possibly TRBD1 (5 bases). CDR3 size: 17 residues. CDR1 and CDR2 (germline): SGHTA, FQGNSA. V gave up 6 bases and J gave up 0 bases, with 15 bases separating them. CDR3 residues: CASSHIKTGSGANVLTF. DNA of the CDR3: TGTGCCAGCAGTCACATAAAAACAGGCTCTGGGGCCAACGTCCTGACTTTC.

This clone was seen a few times. The V call is TRBV7-9, the J call TRBJ2-6, with D possibly matching TRBD1 (5 bases). CDR1 SEHNR and CDR2 FQNEAQ come from the germline V gene (reference sequence). The CDR3 sequence is 15 residues long. Trimming left V 11 bases short and J 0 bases short, with 14 bases between. CDR3 in DNA: TGTGCCGGGCAGGGAACACTCTCTGGGGCCAACGTCCTGACTTTC. This codes for CAGQGTLSGANVLTF.

This chain links TRBV4-3 with TRBJ2-7, with D maybe TRBD1 (5 bases). The V gene lost 0 bases and the J gene lost 6 bases, with 15 bases spanning the gap. CDR1 and CDR2 (germline): LGHNA, YSLEER. CDR3 size: 15 residues. CDR3 in amino acids: CASSQDQGNPGEQYF. Written as DNA, the CDR3 is TGCGCCAGCAGCCAAGACCAGGGTAATCCGGGCGAGCAGTACTTC.

The V and J genes are TRBV7-9 and TRBJ1-1, with 9 nucleotides matching TRBD1. With 4 bases clipped from V and 1 base from J, the junction kept 7 bases outside the gene matches. The germline V gene has CDR1 SEHNR and CDR2 FQNEAQ (reference sequence). This CDR3 is 16 amino acids long. CDR3 nucleotides: TGTGCCAGCAGCTCCCCAATGACAGGGGGGAACACTGAAGCTTTCTTT. Amino acid sequence: CASSSPMTGGNTEAFF. The full variable domain, in which reference TRBV7-9 and TRBJ1-1 provide the parts outside the CDR3, is DTGVSQNPRHKITKRGQNVTFRCDPISEHNRLYWYRQTLGQGPEFLTYFQNEAQLEKSRLLSDRFSAERPKGSFSTLEIQRTEQGDSAMYLCASSSPMTGGNTEAFFGQGTRLTVV.

The chain employs TRBV29-1 and TRBJ2-1, with a weak D call TRBD2 (5 bases). The germline V gene encodes CDR1 SQVTM and CDR2 ANQGSEA. Trimming left V 4 bases short and J 6 bases short, with 7 bases between. CDR3 size: 11 residues. CDR3: CSVVGGNEQFF. CDR3 bases: TGCAGCGTTGTTGGAGGCAATGAGCAGTTCTTC.

The chain recombines TRBV2 with TRBJ1-4, with a possible D match to TRBD1 (6 bases). Germline-derived CDR1 and CDR2 are SNHLY and FYNNEI. V was clipped by 6 bases and J by 2 bases, with 19 bases between them. The CDR3 is 17 residues long. The CDR3 bases are TGTGCCAGCAGGGGACAAGGACTGTTGAAGACTAATGAAAAACTGTTTTTT. Translated: CASRGQGLLKTNEKLFF.

The V gene is TRBV7-2, the J gene TRBJ2-7; D ambiguous. This CDR3 comprises 14 residues. CDR1 and CDR2 from the germline V gene are SGHTA and FQGNSA. Deletions cut 1 base from V and 2 bases from J, with 9 bases between. DNA of the CDR3: TGTGCCAGCAGCTTAGGGCCTGCTCCCTACGAGCAGTACTTC. Its translation: CASSLGPAPYEQYF.

This clone has only a few counts. V is TRBV9 and J is TRBJ2-2; possible D gene TRBD1, 5 bases. V was shortened by 0 bases and J by 2 bases, with 8 bases between the two germline ends. Germline CDR1 and CDR2: SGDLS and YYNGEE. The CDR3 spans 15 residues. CDR3 nucleotide sequence: TGTGCCAGCAGCGTAGGGACACTTAACACCGGGGAGCTGTTTTTT. Translating gives CASSVGTLNTGELFF.

This clone was recorded once. The V gene is TRBV2, the J gene TRBJ2-7; D might be TRBD2 (6 bases). Germline-derived CDR1 and CDR2 are SNHLY and FYNNEI. The CDR3 covers 12 residues. V lost 6 bases to trimming and J lost 6 bases, with 12 bases between them. For the CDR3, the DNA is TGTGCCAGCAGCAGGAGGGTGGGCGAGCAGTACTTC. Protein product: CASSRRVGEQYF.

J is TRBJ1-2 and V is TRBV4-3; maybe TRBD1 (6 bases). Germline assignment: CDR1 LGHNA and CDR2 YSLEER. This CDR3 region has 16 residues. Between the trimmed V and J ends, which lost 6 bases and 3 bases, there was a span of 20 bases. The CDR3 DNA is TGCGCCAGCAGACCAAACCCCTCGGGGACACACTATGGCTACACCTTC. It codes for CASRPNPSGTHYGYTF.

The CDR3 here is CASSMGQRNTEAFF. CDR3 nucleotide sequence: TGCGCCAGCTCGATGGGACAGCGGAACACTGAAGCTTTCTTT. V is TRBV5-1 and J is TRBJ1-1; 7 bases match TRBD1. This CDR3 is built from 14 residues. The V gene's germline CDR1 is SGHRS and CDR2 YFSETQ. J lost 1 base, V lost 7 bases, and 7 bases had no gene match.

This clone was seen a handful of times. The chain links TRBV5-1 to TRBJ2-2; 7 nucleotides align to TRBD1. This CDR3 region has 14 residues. Germline V CDR1 and CDR2: SGHRS, YFSETQ. V shed 0 bases and J 6 bases; nucleotides not matched to a gene: 2. The CDR3 DNA reads TGCGCCAGCAGCTTGGTCCAGGGGGCCGGGGAGCTGTTTTTT. Translated, it gives CASSLVQGAGELFF. Variable domain in full (rest from reference TRBV5-1 and TRBJ2-2): KAGVTQTPRYLIKTRGQQVTLSCSPISGHRSVSWYQQTPGQGLQFLFEYFSETQRNKGNFPGRFSGRQFSNSRSEMNVSTLELGDSALYLCASSLVQGAGELFFGEGSRLTVL.

The gene calls are TRBV5-1 and TRBJ2-2; 7 nucleotides align to TRBD1. This CDR3 spans 14 amino acids. V was pared by 4 bases and J by 3 bases, with 3 bases of the junction left unmatched. The germline gives CDR1 SGHRS, CDR2 YFSETQ. The CDR3 reads CASSQGQYTGELFF. CDR3 coding DNA: TGCGCCAGCAGCCAGGGACAGTACACCGGGGAGCTGTTTTTT.

V is TRBV30 and J is TRBJ1-1, with 8 bases aligning to TRBD1. Losses at the gene ends were 5 bases for V and 1 base for J; bases not matched to a gene: 0. CDR1 GTSNPN and CDR2 SVGIG come from the germline V gene (reference sequence). This CDR3 region has 12 residues. As DNA, the CDR3 is TGTGCCTGGGGACAGGGGAACACTGAAGCTTTCTTT. Residues: CAWGQGNTEAFF.

The chain is built from TRBV6-6 and TRBJ1-6; D gene ambiguous. CDR3 size: 15 residues. The germline gives CDR1 MNHNY, CDR2 SVGAGI (reference sequence). Trimming left V 0 bases short and J 5 bases short, with 8 bases between. DNA for the CDR3: TGTGCCAGCAGTTACTCCGGTAGCGATAATTCACCCCTCCACTTT. It translates to CASSYSGSDNSPLHF.

The gene calls are TRBV5-4 and TRBJ1-2; 8 bases line up with TRBD1. V shed 0 bases, J shed 6 bases, and the junction held 7 bases outside the gene matches. Germline V gene sequence: CDR1 SGHNT, CDR2 YYREEE (reference sequence). There are 15 residues in the CDR3. In nucleotides, the CDR3 is TGTGCCAGCAGCTTGGTGGGCAGGGGGCTGGATGGCTACACCTTC. Its translation is CASSLVGRGLDGYTF.

The V call is TRBV9, the J call TRBJ2-1, with TRBD2 matching over 12 bases. Germline CDR1 SGDLS, CDR2 YYNGEE. Trimming took 0 bases from V and 8 from J; bases not matched to a gene: 3. The CDR3 is 15 amino acids. DNA of the CDR3: TGTGCCAGCAGCGTAGTGGCTAGCGGGGGGGATGAGCAGTTCTTC. Translation: CASSVVASGGDEQFF.

The genes are TRBV19 and TRBJ1-5; TRBD1 is a possible D gene (6 bases). The CDR3 consists of 16 residues. CDR1 and CDR2 (germline): LNHDA, SQIVND (reference sequence). The ends were cut back, 4 bases at V and 9 bases at J, with 22 bases in the middle. CDR3 bases: TGTGCCAGTAGTACTACGGGACAAGGGTATAGGGGGCCCCAGCATTTT. It yields the protein CASSTTGQGYRGPQHF.

V and J are TRBV9 and TRBJ2-1; 8 bases fit TRBD2. CDR3 length: 16 amino acids. CDR1 and CDR2 (germline): SGDLS, YYNGEE. The ends lost 4 bases at V and 7 bases at J; junction bases unmatched: 13. The CDR3 protein is CASSPGVRGGGNEQFF. As DNA, the CDR3 is TGTGCCAGCAGCCCAGGGGTCCGGGGGGGCGGGAATGAGCAGTTCTTC.